The source of this T cell receptor (beta chain) is a study of blood T cell repertoires in COVID-19. Study as a whole: Acute-phase and convalescent COVID-19 samples originated in the United States, Italy and Spain. Sources were T cells, B-cell-depleted T cells, or PBMCs; the material itself was cDNA or gDNA.

CDR3 length equals 14 residues. Germline loops: CDR1 SNHLY, CDR2 FYNNEI. J gave up 6 bases and V 9 bases, and 4 bases lay outside the gene matches. As handled by the study authors: From reference gene primer amplification, estimates of nucleated cell counts were derived. Assay used: immunoSEQ multiplex PCR; TCRdb lists only in-frame clones, some missing. The V and J calls and clone size were taken over from that table, and D and trimming were inferred from the DNA. The sample shows approximately 150,000 clones, over 75% of them seen only once. The receptor was derived from a human donor in a cohort sampled during active COVID-19. The material sequenced was peripheral blood. This chain joins TRBV2 and TRBJ2-4; 14 bases are shared with TRBD2. The CDR3 region is CARGTSGGLNIQYF. The DNA of the CDR3 is TGTGCCAGAGGGACTAGCGGGGGCCTAAACATTCAGTACTTC.